This entry lists 20 T cell receptor beta chains sequenced from one sample in a study of molecular identifiers for immune sequencing clone quantification. MiXCR was run by TCRdb on the PCR reads, yielding one entry per CDR3 protein. The sample contains approximately 500,000 distinct CDR3 sequences, around 25% of which appear only once. Input material: naive CD8+ T cells from blood, with Jurkat cell RNA spiked in. The subset was: FACS-sorted CD8+CD4-CCR7+CD45RA+ naive T cells. Source of these receptors: a human donor in good health. Some libraries in this study had Jurkat cell RNA spiked in.

The sample holds many counts of this clonotype. This chain connects TRBV6-2 or TRBV6-3 to TRBJ1-1; D call uncertain. Germline CDR1 and CDR2: MNHEY and SVGEGT. Trimming removed 5 bases from V and 3 bases from J, with 7 bases in between. The CDR3 is made up of 12 amino acids. The CDR3: CASSLDHTEAFF. Here the CDR3 DNA reads TGTGCCAGCAGTCTAGACCACACTGAAGCTTTCTTT.

This sequence joins TRBV4-1 and TRBJ1-2; D call uncertain. The ends were cut back, 0 bases at V and 2 bases at J, with 10 bases in the middle. Germline V gene lookup returns CDR1 MGHRA and CDR2 YSYEKL. This CDR3 is 15 amino acids long. Here the CDR3 DNA reads TGCGCCAGCAGCCAAGAAGACAAAATAAACTATGGCTACACCTTC. Its translation: CASSQEDKINYGYTF.

This clonotype was counted only a few times. This chain joins TRBV7-3 and TRBJ1-5; 10 bases line up with TRBD1. V dropped 5 bases and J dropped 7; count of bases not matched to a gene: 8. From germline, CDR1 is SGHTA and CDR2 FQGTGA. The CDR3 totals 15 residues. The CDR3 DNA is TGTGCCAGCAGCGTGACAGGGGGCCCGGGGCAGCCCCAGCATTTT. Translation gives CASSVTGGPGQPQHF.

Only a few counts were recorded for this clonotype. The V call is TRBV11-2, the J call TRBJ1-1; no firm D call. CDR1 is SGHAT and CDR2 is FQNNGV in the germline V gene. Trimming shortened V by 3 bases and J by 5 bases, and 13 bases separated the two germline ends. The length of the CDR3 is 14 residues. CDR3 DNA sequence: TGTGCCAGCAGCTTGGTAAACCTAGGGACTGAAGCTTTCTTT. This translates into CASSLVNLGTEAFF.

Comment on this clonotype: At one of its ends the junction is not consistent with the germline gene, which may arise from a read error. V usage is TRBV19 and J usage is TRBJ1-1; TRBD1 matches at 8 bases. The CDR3 totals 16 residues. Germline V lookup: CDR1 LNHDA, CDR2 SQIVND (reference sequence). The CDR3 DNA sequence: TGTGCCAGTGTCCCAGGGACAGGTATTTTGAACACTGAAGCTTCCTTT. This codes for CASVPGTGILNTEASF. The full variable domain, its missing parts supplied by reference TRBV19 and TRBJ1-1, is DGGITQSPKYLFRKEGQNVTLSCEQNLNHDAMYWYRQDPGQGLRLIYYSQIVNDFQKGDIAEGYSVSREKKESFPLTVTSAQKNPTAFYLCASVPGTGILNTEASFGQGTRLTVV.

This rearrangement joins TRBV27 to TRBJ2-3; TRBD1 matches 7 bases. Germline CDR1 MNHEY, CDR2 SMNVEV (reference sequence). The CDR3 extends over 15 amino acids. V shed 1 base, J shed 2 bases, and the junction held 3 bases outside the gene matches. CDR3 in amino acids: CASSLWGQLTDTQYF. The CDR3 coding sequence is TGTGCCAGCAGTTTATGGGGACAGCTCACAGATACGCAGTATTTT.

A few counts support this clonotype. The chain joins TRBV5-6 to TRBJ2-5, with 9 bases aligning to TRBD2. The germline CDR1 and CDR2 sequences are SGHDT and YYEEEE. V was clipped by 1 base and J by 7 bases; unmatched bases: 14. This CDR3 comprises 17 residues. This CDR3 reads CASSLWGAGGPKRTQYF. In nucleotides, the CDR3 is TGTGCCAGCAGCTTGTGGGGGGCGGGAGGGCCGAAAAGGACCCAGTACTTC.

This clonotype occurred many times. The chain joins TRBV5-1 to TRBJ2-7, with TRBD2 matching over 10 bases. Germline values: CDR1 SGHRS, CDR2 YFSETQ. V lost 2 bases, J lost 2 bases, and 1 base stayed unmatched. The CDR3 extends over 14 amino acids. The CDR3 sequence: CASSFTSGTYEQYF. Written as DNA, the CDR3 is TGCGCCAGCAGCTTCACTAGCGGGACCTACGAGCAGTACTTC. The full variable domain, in which reference TRBV5-1 and TRBJ2-7 provide the parts outside the CDR3, is KAGVTQTPRYLIKTRGQQVTLSCSPISGHRSVSWYQQTPGQGLQFLFEYFSETQRNKGNFPGRFSGRQFSNSRSEMNVSTLELGDSALYLCASSFTSGTYEQYFGPGTRLTVT.

The sample holds many counts of this clonotype. V usage is TRBV4-3 and J usage is TRBJ2-7; TRBD2 aligns across 9 bases. This CDR3 spans 16 amino acids. Losses at the gene ends were 0 bases for V and 4 bases for J; bases not matched to a gene: 7. Germline values: CDR1 LGHNA, CDR2 YSLEER. The DNA of the CDR3 is TGCGCCAGCAGCCAAGAAATTGCTAGCGGGGTATACGAGCAGTACTTC. Its translation: CASSQEIASGVYEQYF.

This clonotype was counted at least ten times. One junction end disagrees with the germline gene, perhaps due to a read error. The chain has TRBV28 and TRBJ1-3, with no clear D. This CDR3 has 15 residues. From germline, CDR1 is MDHEN and CDR2 SYDVKM. The CDR3 DNA reads TGTGCCAGCAGTCATGAGGAGCAGTATGGACACACCATATATTTT. Translation: CASSHEEQYGHTIYF.

Only a few counts were recorded for this clonotype. The chain has TRBV27 and TRBJ2-3; TRBD2 matches at 9 bases. Germline values: CDR1 MNHEY, CDR2 SMNVEV (reference sequence). This CDR3 comprises 15 residues. V dropped 8 bases and J dropped 6; count of bases not matched to a gene: 12. The CDR3: CASLSGTSPGDTQYF. CDR3 sequence (DNA): TGTGCCAGCCTCTCCGGGACTAGCCCTGGTGATACGCAGTATTTT.

This clonotype has just a few counts. The chain is built from TRBV9 and TRBJ2-3; D ambiguous. V lost 0 bases and J lost 2, with 13 bases in between. Germline-derived CDR1 and CDR2 are SGDLS and YYNGEE. There are 16 residues in the CDR3. CDR3: CASSVASYSFTDTQYF. Here the CDR3 DNA reads TGTGCCAGCAGCGTAGCATCTTACAGTTTCACAGATACGCAGTATTTT.

The chain uses TRBV27 and TRBJ1-5, with D unresolved. The better agreement between TRBJ2-3 and the DNA end casts doubt on the J call. The CDR3 spans 12 residues. The V gene's germline CDR1 is MNHEY and CDR2 SMNVEV (reference sequence). Here the CDR3 DNA reads TGTGCCAGCTCCCTGACAAATCAGCCCCAGTATTTT. Encoded protein: CASSLTNQPQYF.

The V call is TRBV27, the J call TRBJ1-4, with D possibly TRBD1 on 6 matching bases. Germline CDR1 and CDR2: MNHEY and SMNVEV (reference sequence). Deletions cut 0 bases from V and 4 bases from J, with 12 bases between. CDR3 length: 16 residues. CDR3: CASSLSWGPRNEKLFF. The DNA of the CDR3 is TGTGCCAGCAGTTTATCGTGGGGGCCCCGTAATGAAAAACTGTTTTTT.

With respect to this clonotype: One end of the junction varies from germline; a read error may be responsible. The chain uses TRBV7-9 and TRBJ2-1; a possible D gene is TRBD2 (6 bases). Germline CDR1 and CDR2: SEHNR and FQNEAQ (reference sequence). This CDR3 comprises 18 residues. In nucleotides, the CDR3 is TGTGCCGGCAGCTTGCCGGGACTCACCCTGAGCTCCTACAATGAGCAGTTCTTC. As protein: CAGSLPGLTLSSYNEQFF.

The chain joins TRBV23-1 to TRBJ2-5, with D possibly being TRBD1 or TRBD2 (5 bases each). TRBV23-1 is sorted into the ORF group, with uncertain function. Trimming stripped 0 bases from V and 10 bases from J, with 12 bases between. The CDR3 is 13 residues long. CDR3 residues: CASSQSGVTDQYF. The CDR3 nucleotides read TGCGCCAGCAGTCAATCGGGGGTGACAGACCAGTACTTC.

The chain is built from TRBV12-3 or TRBV12-4 and TRBJ1-5, with 9 bases fitting TRBD1. V lost 9 bases, J lost 5 bases, and 2 bases stayed unmatched. This CDR3 is built from 12 residues. The CDR3 bases are TGTGCCAGTCGACAGGGGGATCAGCCCCAGCATTTT. This sequence encodes CASRQGDQPQHF.

The V and J genes are TRBV19 and TRBJ2-7, with a tentative D call TRBD1 (6 bases). Trimming left V 10 bases short and J 3 bases short, with 13 bases between. Germline values: CDR1 LNHDA, CDR2 SQIVND (reference sequence). The length of the CDR3 is 12 residues. CDR3 in DNA: TGTGCCAAGGGACACCTTTTCTACGAGCAGTACTTC. As protein: CAKGHLFYEQYF.

With regard to this clonotype: A much larger clone sits a single nucleotide away, making a read error possible. The V and J genes are TRBV7-6 and TRBJ1-5; 11 nucleotides match TRBD1. Germline CDR1 and CDR2: SGHVS and FNYEAQ. The CDR3 runs 14 residues. CDR3 residues: CASSSGQGVQPRHF. The CDR3 DNA reads as TGTGCCAGCAGCTCGGGACAGGGGGTACAGCCCCGGCATTTT. The whole variable domain, remainder taken from reference TRBV7-6 and TRBJ1-5, is GAGVSQSPRYKVTKRGQDVALRCDPISGHVSLYWYRQALGQGPEFLTYFNYEAQQDKSGLPNDRFSAERPEGSISTLTIQRTEQRDSAMYRCASSSGQGVQPRHFGDGTRLSIL.

The chain joins TRBV21-1 to TRBJ2-4. TRBV21-1 has pseudogene status. The CDR3 runs 16 residues. In DNA form, the CDR3 reads TGTGCCAACAGCAAATGGACGTATGTAACCAAAAACATTCAGTACTTC. Its translation: CANSKWTYVTKNIQYF.